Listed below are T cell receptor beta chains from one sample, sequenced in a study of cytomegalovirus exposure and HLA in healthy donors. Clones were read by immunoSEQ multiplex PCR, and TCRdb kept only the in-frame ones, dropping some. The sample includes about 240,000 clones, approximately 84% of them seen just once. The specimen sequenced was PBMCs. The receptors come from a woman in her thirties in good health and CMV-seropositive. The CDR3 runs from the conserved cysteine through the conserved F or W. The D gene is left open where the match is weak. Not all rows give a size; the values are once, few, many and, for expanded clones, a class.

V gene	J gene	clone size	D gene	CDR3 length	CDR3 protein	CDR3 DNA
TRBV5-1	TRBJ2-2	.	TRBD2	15	CASSLAGGSAGELFF	TGCGCCAGCAGCTTAGCGGGAGGGAGTGCCGGGGAGCTGTTTTTT
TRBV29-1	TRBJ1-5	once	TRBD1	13	CSVGGQGNQPQHF	TGCAGCGTGGGGGGACAGGGGAATCAGCCCCAGCATTTT
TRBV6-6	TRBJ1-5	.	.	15	CASSYGWGSNQPQHF	TGTGCCAGCAGTTACGGATGGGGCAGCAATCAGCCCCAGCATTTT
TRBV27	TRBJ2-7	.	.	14	CASSLSASAYEQYF	TGTGCCAGCAGTTTATCGGCTAGCGCGTACGAGCAGTACTTC
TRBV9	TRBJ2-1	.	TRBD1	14	CASSKRQGYNEQFF	TGTGCCAGCAGCAAGAGACAGGGGTACAATGAGCAGTTCTTC
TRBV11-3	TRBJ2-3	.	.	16	CASSLESRVGTDTQYF	TGTGCCAGCAGCTTAGAGTCCAGGGTGGGCACAGATACGCAGTATTTT
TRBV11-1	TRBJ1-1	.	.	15	CASSLGREGFAEAFF	TGTGCCAGCAGCTTGGGCAGGGAAGGGTTCGCTGAAGCTTTCTTT
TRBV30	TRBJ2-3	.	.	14	CAWATVAGTDTQYF	TGTGCCTGGGCGACTGTAGCTGGCACAGATACGCAGTATTTT
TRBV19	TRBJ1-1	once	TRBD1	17	CASSFDHRTGPGTEAFF	TGTGCCAGTAGTTTTGATCATCGGACAGGGCCGGGGACTGAAGCTTTCTTT
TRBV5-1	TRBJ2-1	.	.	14	CASSFSGSYNEQFF	TGCGCCAGCAGCTTCTCGGGCTCCTACAATGAGCAGTTCTTC
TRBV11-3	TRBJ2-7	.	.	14	CASSFLGARDEQYF	TGTGCCAGCAGCTTTTTAGGGGCAAGGGACGAGCAGTACTTC
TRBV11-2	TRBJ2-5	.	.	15	CASSLPRTGKETQYF	TGTGCCAGCAGCTTACCCCGAACAGGGAAAGAGACCCAGTACTTC
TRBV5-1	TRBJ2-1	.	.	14	CASSFGSSYNEQFF	TGCGCCAGCAGCTTCGGGAGTTCCTACAATGAGCAGTTCTTC
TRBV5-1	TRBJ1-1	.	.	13	CASSRKEDTEAFF	TGCGCCAGCAGCCGGAAGGAGGACACTGAAGCTTTCTTT
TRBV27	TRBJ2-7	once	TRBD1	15	CASSLVAGGPYEQYF	TGTGCCAGCAGTTTAGTCGCAGGGGGCCCCTACGAGCAGTACTTC
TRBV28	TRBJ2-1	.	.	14	CASSFREIYNEQFF	TGTGCCAGCAGTTTTCGGGAAATCTACAATGAGCAGTTCTTC
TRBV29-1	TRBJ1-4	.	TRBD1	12	CSVQGAAEKLFF	TGCAGCGTTCAGGGGGCGGCTGAAAAACTGTTTTTT
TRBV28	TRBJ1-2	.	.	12	CASSLPGNGYTF	TGTGCCAGCAGTTTACCGGGGAATGGCTACACCTTC
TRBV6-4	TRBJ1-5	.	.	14	CASSEAPTNQPQHF	TGTGCCAGCAGTGAAGCTCCGACAAATCAGCCCCAGCATTTT
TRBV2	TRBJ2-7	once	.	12	CASSDGSYEQYF	TGTGCCAGCAGTGATGGGAGCTACGAGCAGTACTTC
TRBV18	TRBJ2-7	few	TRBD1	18	CASSTSQTGGKGAYEQYF	TGTGCCAGCTCCACCTCCCAGACAGGGGGCAAAGGTGCCTACGAGCAGTACTTC
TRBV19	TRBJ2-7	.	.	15	CASSMERGVTYEQYF	TGTGCCAGTAGTATGGAACGGGGTGTTACCTACGAGCAGTACTTC
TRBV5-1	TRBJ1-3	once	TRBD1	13	CASSADRGDTIYF	TGCGCCAGCAGCGCGGACAGGGGGGACACCATATATTTT
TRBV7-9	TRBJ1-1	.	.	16	CASRPPAGFEGTEAFF	TGTGCCAGCAGGCCACCTGCGGGGTTCGAGGGGACTGAAGCTTTCTTT
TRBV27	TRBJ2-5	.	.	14	CASSAPGVGVDQYF	TGTGCCAGCAGTGCCCCGGGGGTAGGGGTGGACCAGTACTTC
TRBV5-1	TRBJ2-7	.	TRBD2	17	CASSQKPSSGGSYEQYF	TGCGCCAGCAGCCAAAAACCTTCTAGCGGAGGGTCCTACGAGCAGTACTTC
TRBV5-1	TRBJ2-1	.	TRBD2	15	CASSFGTSGANEQFF	TGCGCCAGCAGCTTCGGGACTAGCGGGGCCAATGAGCAGTTCTTC
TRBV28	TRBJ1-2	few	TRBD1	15	CASITPYQGANGYTF	TGTGCCAGCATCACCCCGTATCAGGGGGCTAATGGCTACACCTTC
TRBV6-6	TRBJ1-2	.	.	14	CASRRTGLNYGYTF	TGTGCCAGCAGAAGAACAGGGCTTAACTATGGCTACACCTTC
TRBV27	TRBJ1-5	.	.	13	CASSLYIQQPQHF	TGTGCCAGCAGTTTATATATTCAGCAGCCCCAGCATTTT
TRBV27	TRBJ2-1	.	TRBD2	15	CASSLPGTIYNEQFF	TGTGCCAGCAGTCTACCCGGGACTATCTACAATGAGCAGTTCTTC
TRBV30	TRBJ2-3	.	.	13	CAWSVQARATQYF	TGTGCCTGGAGTGTACAGGCCCGAGCTACGCAGTATTTT
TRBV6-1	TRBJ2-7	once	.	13	CASKRQAAYEQYF	TGTGCCAGCAAAAGACAGGCCGCCTACGAGCAGTACTTC
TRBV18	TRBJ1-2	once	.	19	CASSPALNSGGKEAYGYTF	TGTGCCAGCTCACCAGCCCTTAACAGTGGGGGGAAGGAGGCCTATGGCTACACCTTC
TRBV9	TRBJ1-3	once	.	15	CASSLNAGSGNTIYF	TGTGCCAGCAGCCTAAACGCGGGAAGTGGAAACACCATATATTTT
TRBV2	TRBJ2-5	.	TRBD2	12	CATLREGETQYF	TGTGCCACGCTTCGGGAGGGAGAGACCCAGTACTTC
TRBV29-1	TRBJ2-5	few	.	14	CSASSGTPKETQYF	TGCAGCGCCTCATCCGGGACACCTAAAGAGACCCAGTACTTC
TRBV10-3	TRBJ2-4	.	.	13	CAISLDRENIQYF	TGTGCCATCAGCCTGGACAGAGAAAACATTCAGTACTTC
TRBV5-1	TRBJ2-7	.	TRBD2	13	CASSPPGRDEQYF	TGCGCCAGCAGCCCCCCCGGGAGGGACGAGCAGTACTTC
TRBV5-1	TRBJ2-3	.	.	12	CASSLAFDTQYF	TGCGCCAGCAGCTTGGCGTTTGATACGCAGTATTTT
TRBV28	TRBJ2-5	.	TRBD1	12	CATRDRVKTQYF	TGTGCCACGCGGGACAGGGTAAAGACCCAGTACTTC